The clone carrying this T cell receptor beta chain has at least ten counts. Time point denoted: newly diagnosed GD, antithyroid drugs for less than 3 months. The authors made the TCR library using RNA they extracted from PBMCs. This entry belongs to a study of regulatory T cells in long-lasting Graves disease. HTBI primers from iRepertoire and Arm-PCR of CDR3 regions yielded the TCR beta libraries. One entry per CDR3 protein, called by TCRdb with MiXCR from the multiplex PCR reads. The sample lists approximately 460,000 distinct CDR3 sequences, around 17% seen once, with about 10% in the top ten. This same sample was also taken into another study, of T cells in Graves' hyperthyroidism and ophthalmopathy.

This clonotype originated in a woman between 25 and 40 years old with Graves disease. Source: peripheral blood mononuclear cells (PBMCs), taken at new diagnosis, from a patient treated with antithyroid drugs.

DNA for the CDR3: TGTGCCAGCATCAAAGGCGGTACGGAAGGACCGAACACTGAAGCTTTCTTT. Its translation is CASIKGGTEGPNTEAFF. This sequence joins TRBV6-1 and TRBJ1-1; D call uncertain. This CDR3 is built from 17 residues. Trimming cost V 7 bases and J 1 base, with 22 bases left between them. Per germline, CDR1 MNHNS and CDR2 SASEGT.